Below are 10 T cell receptor beta chains sequenced from a single sample in a study of T cell responses to AZD1222 COVID-19 vaccine (dated by TCRdb to the early 2020s). The label giving this sample's time point can be read as: about 28 days (+/-7) after the second vaccine dose. Receptor libraries were prepared by the immunoSEQ multiplex PCR assay. The table was pulled from immuneACCESS by TCRdb, which kept in-frame rearrangements only. Such tables lose some clones; where checked, under half of the loss comes from unresolved V genes, and the rest has no known cause. This sample comprises about 100,000 clones, about 89% of them detected only once. The ten biggest clones cover 5% to 8% of the sample. The specimen comprised peripheral blood, sampled 28 days after the second AZD1222 dose. The receptors were sampled from an adult who received the AZD1222 COVID-19 vaccine.

This rearrangement joins TRBV6-5 to TRBJ1-2, with D maybe TRBD1 (5 bases). CDR1 and CDR2 (germline): MNHEY, SVGAGI. Trimming cost V 6 bases and J 4 bases, with 15 bases left between them. The length of the CDR3 is 14 residues. CDR3 amino acids: CASRLRGRGYGYTF. The CDR3 DNA follows: TGTGCCAGCAGACTGAGGGGAAGAGGCTATGGCTACACCTTC.

The V and J genes are TRBV30 and TRBJ1-4; no clear D. This CDR3 comprises 11 residues. V dropped 2 bases and J dropped 8 bases, with 6 bases sitting between them. Germline V lookup: CDR1 GTSNPN, CDR2 SVGIG (reference sequence). The CDR3: CAWSIREKLFF. The CDR3 DNA is TGTGCCTGGAGTATAAGAGAAAAACTGTTTTTT. Supplemented by reference TRBV30 and TRBJ1-4, the full variable domain reads SQTIHQWPATLVQPVGSPLSLECTVEGTSNPNLYWYRQAAGRGLQLLFYSVGIGQISSEVPQNLSASRPQDRQFILSSKKLLLSDSGFYLCAWSIREKLFFGSGTQLSVL.

The rearrangement uses TRBV5-4 and TRBJ1-6, with 7 nucleotides matching TRBD1. Germline V gene sequence: CDR1 SGHNT, CDR2 YYREEE (reference sequence). V lost 7 bases to trimming and J lost 7 bases; unmatched junction nucleotides: 14. The CDR3 covers 16 residues. CDR3 loop: CASGVGAGGSNSPLHF. In DNA form, the CDR3 reads TGTGCCAGCGGTGTAGGGGCAGGGGGATCCAATTCACCCCTCCACTTT.

Here the CDR3 DNA reads TGTGCCAGCAGTTACTCTCACGGCCCGGGGACTGAAGCTTTCTTT. Protein sequence: CASSYSHGPGTEAFF. The gene calls are TRBV6-5 and TRBJ1-1; D gene unclear. Germline values: CDR1 MNHEY, CDR2 SVGAGI. The CDR3 has 15 amino acids. The V and J ends lost 0 bases and 5 bases respectively, with 13 bases between them.

Written as DNA, the CDR3 is TGCGCCAGCAGCGCGCCTGCGACAGGGCCCTATAATTCACCCCTCCACTTT. Translating gives CASSAPATGPYNSPLHF. This chain uses TRBV4-1 with TRBJ1-6; TRBD1 matches at 7 bases. J lost 2 bases, V lost 5 bases, and 9 bases had no gene match. The germline V gene encodes CDR1 MGHRA and CDR2 YSYEKL. The CDR3 contains 17 residues.

The chain couples TRBV18 to TRBJ1-1, with TRBD1 as a possible D gene (5 bases). The CDR3 has 15 amino acids. CDR1 and CDR2 from the germline V gene are KGHSH and LQKENI. With 5 bases removed from V and 1 base from J, the gap between germline ends came to 14 bases. The chain's CDR3 is CASSSDSFRNTEAFF. In DNA, the CDR3 is TGTGCCAGCTCATCAGACAGTTTTAGGAACACTGAAGCTTTCTTT.

CDR3 residues: CASSAIEPGTYGYTF. CDR3 sequence (DNA): TGTGCCAGCAGCGCCATAGAACCGGGGACCTATGGCTACACCTTC. The genes are TRBV9 and TRBJ1-2; maybe TRBD1 (5 bases). Germline V gene lookup returns CDR1 SGDLS and CDR2 YYNGEE. The CDR3 covers 15 residues. Between the trimmed V and J ends, which lost 3 bases and 4 bases, there was a span of 16 bases.

The genes are TRBV7-2 and TRBJ1-4; 8 nucleotides match TRBD1. The J segment lost 8 bases and the V segment lost 4 bases, leaving 9 bases of the junction unmatched. CDR3 length: 15 residues. From germline, CDR1 is SGHTA and CDR2 FQGNSA. The CDR3 DNA reads TGTGCCAGCAGCTACACGACAGGGGCGAGGGAAAAACTGTTTTTT. Translating gives CASSYTTGAREKLFF.

In DNA, the CDR3 is TGTGCCAGCAGTCCTACTGGGGCCTACGAGCAGTACTTC. As protein: CASSPTGAYEQYF. The V and J genes are TRBV7-9 and TRBJ2-7; D call uncertain. Trimming cost V 6 bases and J 2 bases, with 11 bases left between them. Germline V CDR1 and CDR2: SEHNR, FQNEAQ (reference sequence). This CDR3 spans 13 amino acids.

The CDR3 protein is CASSVARGTVNTGELFF. CDR3 DNA sequence: TGTGCCAGCAGCGTAGCTCGTGGGACTGTGAACACCGGGGAGCTGTTTTTT. The V gene is TRBV9, the J gene TRBJ2-2; D is perhaps TRBD2 (6 bases). Germline lookup yields CDR1 SGDLS and CDR2 YYNGEE. Trimming removed 0 bases from V and 1 base from J, with 13 bases in between. CDR3 size: 17 residues.